Reported below is one T cell receptor (beta chain). The data were taken from a study of cytomegalovirus exposure and HLA in healthy donors. CDR1 and CDR2 (germline): LNHDA, SQIVND (reference sequence). The CDR3 consists of 15 residues. Trimming at V came to 6 bases and at J to 1 base, leaving 5 bases not matched to a gene. Amplification used 60 Vbeta primers and 13 Jbeta primers. The assay was immunoSEQ multiplex PCR, and TCRdb's table has in-frame clones only and misses some. The table records roughly 170,000 clones, almost 85% of them present only once. Specimen: PBMCs. The V gene is TRBV19, the J gene TRBJ2-7; TRBD2 matches 11 bases. This TCR was sampled from a girl aged 10 to 17 in good health and CMV-seropositive. CDR3: CASSQTSGASYEQYF. CDR3 nucleotide sequence: TGTGCCAGTAGCCAGACTAGCGGGGCATCCTACGAGCAGTACTTC.